The sequence of this T cell receptor (beta chain) was determined in a study of CXCR3-negative and CXCR3-positive naive CD8 T cells. The libraries of TRB cDNA were prepared using 5' RACE with UMI labels. TCRdb reprocessed the 5' RACE reads and reports one entry per CDR3 protein, with no DNA. The repertoire table contains about 26,000 distinct CDR3 sequences. Germline V gene data show CDR1 as SQVTM and CDR2 as ANQGSEA. The CDR3 extends over 13 amino acids. Specimen: naive CXCR3- CD8+ T cells from blood. Subset of the sample: CD45RO-CCR7+CD27+CD95- naive CD8+ T cells lacking CXCR3 (TNR3-). The sequence came from a human donor in good health. Some clones in this sample may be carry-over from other donors' samples. The chain joins TRBV29-1 to TRBJ1-1. This CDR3 is CSVVIGMNTEAFF. The full variable domain, completed using reference TRBV29-1 and TRBJ1-1, is SAVISQKPSRDICQRGTSLTIQCQVDSQVTMMFWYRQQPGQSLTLIATANQGSEATYESGFVIDKFPISRPNLTFSTLTVSNMSPEDSSIYLCSVVIGMNTEAFFGQGTRLTVV.